Detailed here is one TCR beta chain. The data were taken from a study of cytomegalovirus exposure and HLA in healthy donors. V was trimmed by 3 bases and J by 6 bases, leaving 11 bases between them. The CDR3 extends over 14 amino acids. Looked up from germline, CDR1 is MNHEY and CDR2 is SVGAGI. PCR used 60 Vbeta primers and 13 Jbeta primers. Assay used: immunoSEQ multiplex PCR; TCRdb lists only in-frame clones, some missing. Among some 180,000 clones listed, around 80% were seen once. This chain links TRBV6-5 with TRBJ1-4; D not resolved. What was sequenced was PBMCs. The source is a man aged 18 to 29 in good health and CMV-seronegative. The CDR3 protein is CASSYTGRDEKLFF. The CDR3 region has the DNA TGTGCCAGCAGTTATACGGGGAGGGATGAAAAACTGTTTTTT.